One sample yielded the 17 T cell receptor beta chains listed below, sequenced in a study of beta chain features in type 1 diabetes. Regarding the study as a whole: Patients with Type 1 diabetes showed moderately but significantly shorter TCRB CDR3s in all four CD4+ subsets.

The antigens these receptors bind are not known. Expressed TCRB transcripts were sequenced because the isolated RNA had all been reverse transcribed beforehand. Assay: immunoSEQ multiplex PCR; the TCRdb copy retains only in-frame clones and omits some. The data contain about 15,000 clones, approximately 68% of them singletons. Sequenced: Tregs from blood. These receptors were taken from a young man with type 1 diabetes.

In its sample, this clone was seen a few times. The genes are TRBV6-4 and TRBJ2-3; TRBD2 matches 8 bases. The CDR3 consists of 16 residues. The germline CDR1 and CDR2 sequences are MRHNA and SNTAGT. After removal of 0 bases from V and 1 base from J, the junction contained 3 bases not matched to a gene. CDR3 DNA: TGTGCCAGCAGTGACTCAGGTAGCGGGGGCACAGATACGCAGTATTTT. Amino acid sequence: CASSDSGSGGTDTQYF.

The chain recombines TRBV5-1 with TRBJ2-7, with 10 bases that match TRBD2. Germline lookup yields CDR1 SGHRS and CDR2 YFSETQ. The CDR3 runs 14 residues. Trimming cost V 6 bases and J 4 bases; bases outside gene matches: 7. CDR3 in DNA: TGCGCCAGCACCGAAGCGGGAGGGCCGTACGAGCAGTACTTC. Its translation is CASTEAGGPYEQYF.

The count of this clone is one. This sequence joins TRBV7-6 and TRBJ2-5; TRBD2 is a possible D gene (6 bases). V was trimmed by 0 bases and J by 11 bases, leaving 10 bases between them. CDR3 length: 12 amino acids. CDR1 is SGHVS and CDR2 is FNYEAQ in the germline V gene. DNA of the CDR3: TGTGCCAGCAGCTTAGCAGGAGGGGAGCAGTACTTC. Protein product: CASSLAGGEQYF.

This clone was seen a few times. V is TRBV10-3 and J is TRBJ2-3; 14 nucleotides agree with TRBD2. CDR3 size: 20 residues. The germline gives CDR1 ENHRY, CDR2 SYGVKD. V lost 3 bases and J lost 4; bases outside the gene matches: 15. This chain's CDR3 is CAISDLSGGLAGGGADTQYF. DNA of the CDR3: TGTGCCATCAGTGACTTGAGTGGCGGACTAGCGGGGGGAGGCGCAGATACGCAGTATTTT.

The CDR3 DNA follows: TGTGCCAGCAGCTTAGATGGCCTTAGCAATCAGCCCCAGCATTTT. It codes for CASSLDGLSNQPQHF. The V and J genes are TRBV7-9 and TRBJ1-5; D remains ambiguous. Germline V gene sequence: CDR1 SEHNR, CDR2 FQNEAQ (reference sequence). This CDR3 has 15 residues. V lost 1 base to trimming and J lost 0 bases, with 7 bases between them.

V is TRBV5-1 and J is TRBJ1-1, with D uncertain. The V gene's germline CDR1 is SGHRS and CDR2 YFSETQ. Deletions cut 3 bases from V and 4 bases from J, with 10 bases between. The CDR3 runs 13 residues. As DNA, the CDR3 is TGCGCCAGCAGCTACCTAACTGGCACTGAAGCTTTCTTT. It translates to CASSYLTGTEAFF.

The chain is built from TRBV5-1 and TRBJ1-6, with 7 bases fitting TRBD1. The ends lost 2 bases at V and 2 bases at J; junction bases unmatched: 4. This CDR3 has 16 residues. The germline CDR1 and CDR2 sequences are SGHRS and YFSETQ. In DNA, the CDR3 is TGCGCCAGCAGCTTTCGACAGGGACCCTATAATTCACCCCTCCACTTT. It translates to CASSFRQGPYNSPLHF.

The genes are TRBV19 and TRBJ2-3; D perhaps matches TRBD2 (5 bases). The V gene's germline CDR1 is LNHDA and CDR2 SQIVND (reference sequence). CDR3 length equals 15 residues. Trimming stripped 5 bases from V and 5 bases from J, with 17 bases between. The CDR3 sequence: CASSPRTGSGDTQYF. CDR3 sequence (DNA): TGTGCCAGTAGTCCCCGGACGGGGAGCGGAGATACGCAGTATTTT.

The rearrangement joins TRBV18 to TRBJ1-5; the match to TRBD1 covers 11 bases. CDR1 and CDR2 from the germline V gene are KGHSH and LQKENI. This CDR3 region has 14 residues. V was clipped by 2 bases and J by 6 bases; unmatched bases: 0. CDR3 in amino acids: CASSPGTGGQPQHF. CDR3 nucleotides: TGTGCCAGCTCACCAGGGACAGGGGGTCAGCCCCAGCATTTT.

The chain employs TRBV27 and TRBJ2-3; 13 nucleotides line up with TRBD2. Germline CDR1 MNHEY, CDR2 SMNVEV (reference sequence). Trimming took 3 bases from V and 4 from J; bases not matched to a gene: 10. The CDR3 spans 18 residues. The CDR3 DNA reads TGTGCCAGCAGTTTCCGTACCCTGACTAGCGGGGGGCCAGATACGCAGTATTTT. Protein: CASSFRTLTSGGPDTQYF.

Here the CDR3 DNA reads TGTGCCAGCAGCTCACAGGAGAACACTGAAGCTTTCTTT. Encoded protein: CASSSQENTEAFF. This sequence joins TRBV5-4 and TRBJ1-1; D perhaps matches TRBD1 (5 bases). The germline V gene encodes CDR1 SGHNT and CDR2 YYREEE (reference sequence). Trimming took 3 bases from V and 1 from J, leaving 7 bases between them. This CDR3 contains 13 residues. Variable domain in full (rest from reference TRBV5-4 and TRBJ1-1): ETGVTQSPTHLIKTRGQQVTLRCSSQSGHNTVSWYQQALGQGPQFIFQYYREEENGRGNFPPRFSGLQFPNYSSELNVNALELDDSALYLCASSSQENTEAFFGQGTRLTVV.

The genes are TRBV7-9 and TRBJ1-6; 11 nucleotides align to TRBD1. V was clipped by 4 bases and J by 10 bases; unmatched bases: 9. The CDR3 extends over 16 amino acids. Per germline, CDR1 SEHNR and CDR2 FQNEAQ (reference sequence). This chain's CDR3 is CASSWGRTGGSSPLHF. The CDR3 bases are TGTGCCAGCAGCTGGGGGCGGACAGGGGGCAGCTCACCCCTCCACTTT.

V and J are TRBV28 and TRBJ2-5; D possibly corresponds to TRBD1 (7 bases). The J call may be incorrect, as the DNA end agrees better with TRBJ2-7. Per germline, CDR1 MDHEN and CDR2 SYDVKM. The CDR3 has 15 residues. This chain's CDR3 is CASSYTGDFSYEQYF. The CDR3 coding sequence is TGTGCCAGCAGCTACACAGGGGACTTCTCCTACGAGCAGTACTTC.

The chain joins TRBV2 to TRBJ2-3; D uncertain. The CDR3 has 14 residues. Germline V lookup: CDR1 SNHLY, CDR2 FYNNEI. V dropped 7 bases and J dropped 0 bases, with 11 bases sitting between them. The CDR3 DNA reads TGTGCCAGCATTGTATCCTCTAGCACAGATACGCAGTATTTT. Protein sequence: CASIVSSSTDTQYF.

The CDR3, as DNA: TGTGCCAGCAGCTTGACGGGTGAAAAGCCCCAGCATTTT. This codes for CASSLTGEKPQHF. This sequence joins TRBV5-5 and TRBJ1-5; the D is unclear. Germline lookup yields CDR1 SGHKS and CDR2 YYEKEE (reference sequence). The CDR3 has 13 amino acids. Trimming took 1 base from V and 8 from J, leaving 10 bases between them. Full variable domain (missing parts from reference TRBV5-5 and TRBJ1-5): DAGVTQSPTHLIKTRGQQVTLRCSPISGHKSVSWYQQVLGQGPQFIFQYYEKEERGRGNFPDRFSARQFPNYSSELNVNALLLGDSALYLCASSLTGEKPQHFGDGTRLSIL.

The chain has TRBV29-1 and TRBJ1-2; TRBD1 matches at 7 bases. This CDR3 has 13 amino acids. Trimming cost V 3 bases and J 4 bases; bases outside gene matches: 5. Germline CDR1 reads SQVTM; CDR2 reads ANQGSEA. In DNA, the CDR3 is TGCAGCGTTGATGTGGGGACAGCCTATGGCTACACCTTC. Its protein product is CSVDVGTAYGYTF.

This rearrangement joins TRBV10-3 to TRBJ2-3, with 8 bases lining up with TRBD2. Germline V CDR1 and CDR2: ENHRY, SYGVKD. V lost 0 bases and J lost 6; bases outside the gene matches: 5. CDR3 length equals 15 residues. The DNA of the CDR3 is TGTGCCATCAGTGAGTCTAGCGGGGTGCGGGATACGCAGTATTTT. It codes for CAISESSGVRDTQYF.